One sample yielded the 22 T cell receptor beta chains listed below, sequenced in a study of blood T cells in healthy people across ages. The use of a sample-barcoded 5' primer and a J-beta primer mix characterized a second PCR of about 7 to 12 cycles. TCRdb itself ran the 5' RACE reads through MiXCR, one entry per CDR3 protein. In the table there are roughly 1,500,000 distinct CDR3 sequences, around two fifths of which are singletons. Sample: blood. Every receptor here comes from a woman between 18 and 29 years old in good health.

This clonotype was seen only a few times. The J gene is TRBJ2-1, the V gene TRBV7-2, with D perhaps being TRBD1 or TRBD2 (5 bases each). Germline V gives CDR1 SGHTA, CDR2 FQGNSA. V shed 4 bases and J shed 5 bases, with 12 bases lying between them. This CDR3 has 14 residues. CDR3 bases: TGTGCCAGCAGCTCTCCGGGACCAGACAATGAGCAGTTCTTC. It translates to CASSSPGPDNEQFF.

The rearrangement uses TRBV7-8 and TRBJ2-3, with D possibly matching TRBD2 (6 bases). The CDR3 has 16 residues. Germline CDR1 and CDR2: SGHVS and FQNEAQ. V was clipped by 4 bases and J by 3 bases, with 17 bases between them. For the CDR3, the DNA is TGTGCCAGCAGCTCACCCCGCGGGGCGCCGACAGATACGCAGTATTTT. Its translation is CASSSPRGAPTDTQYF.

The table lists this clonotype with a few counts. V and J are TRBV11-2 and TRBJ2-3; D is perhaps TRBD2 (6 bases). The CDR3 spans 15 residues. Germline V lookup: CDR1 SGHAT, CDR2 FQNNGV. Trimming took 4 bases from V and 3 from J, leaving 14 bases between them. Here the CDR3 DNA reads TGTGCCAGCAGCTCTGAGGGTAGCGGAACAGATACGCAGTATTTT. It translates to CASSSEGSGTDTQYF.

The rearrangement joins TRBV7-2 to TRBJ2-3; D is ambiguous. The germline V gene has CDR1 SGHTA and CDR2 FQGNSA. Trimming removed 5 bases from V and 7 bases from J, with 13 bases in between. The CDR3 covers 13 residues. The CDR3 bases are TGTGCCAGCAGCATAGAGGATCTTAATACGCAGTATTTT. Protein sequence: CASSIEDLNTQYF.

J is TRBJ1-2 and V is TRBV12-3 or TRBV12-4, with D perhaps matching TRBD1 (5 bases). This CDR3 contains 13 residues. V dropped 9 bases and J dropped 1 base, with 12 bases sitting between them. The CDR3: CASRDPGNYGYTF. The CDR3 nucleotides read TGTGCCAGTCGGGACCCGGGTAACTATGGCTACACCTTC.

With regard to this clonotype: With a much larger clone just one base away, this may be a read error. The V and J genes are TRBV7-2 and TRBJ2-3, with 9 bases lining up with TRBD2. Looked up from germline, CDR1 is SGHTA and CDR2 is FQGNSA. V shed 4 bases and J 6 bases; nucleotides not matched to a gene: 8. The CDR3 runs to 15 residues. For the CDR3, the DNA is TGTGCCAGCAGCTCCCGACGAGCGGGAGGCGATACGCAGTATTTT. Protein product: CASSSRRAGGDTQYF. Using reference TRBV7-2 and TRBJ2-3 for the parts outside the CDR3, the full variable domain is GAGVSQSPSNKVTEKGKDVELRCDPISGHTALYWYRQSLGQGLEFLIYFQGNSAPDKSGLPSDRFSAERTGGSVSTLTIQRTQQEDSAVYLCASSSRRAGGDTQYFGPGTRLTVL.

The table lists this clonotype with a few counts. V usage is TRBV3-1 and J usage is TRBJ2-3; D is perhaps TRBD1 (6 bases). The CDR3 has 15 amino acids. Germline V gives CDR1 LGHDT, CDR2 YNNKEL (reference sequence). Trimming pared 3 bases from V and 6 bases from J, leaving 16 bases between. The CDR3 reads CASSQGALSLDTQYF. The CDR3 nucleotides read TGTGCCAGCAGCCAGGGGGCTCTCTCGTTGGATACGCAGTATTTT.

The chain carries TRBV10-3 and TRBJ1-1; no clear D gene. CDR3 length: 11 amino acids. Trimming removed 6 bases from V and 1 base from J, with 3 bases in between. Germline-derived CDR1 and CDR2 are ENHRY and SYGVKD. In nucleotides, the CDR3 is TGTGCCATCAGCCAGAACACTGAAGCTTTCTTT. Encoded protein: CAISQNTEAFF.

This chain connects TRBV21-1 to TRBJ1-1; the D call in the table, TRBD1, was not verified against the DNA. TRBV21-1 constitutes a pseudogene. The CDR3 covers 18 residues. Here the CDR3 reads CASSKGSGGDIKVTEAFF. DNA for the CDR3: TGTGCCAGCAGCAAAGGTTCGGGGGGAGACATCAAAGTCACTGAAGCTTTCTTT.

This chain links TRBV6-1 with TRBJ2-7; 9 nucleotides line up with TRBD1. The CDR3 spans 15 residues. In germline, CDR1 is MNHNS, CDR2 SASEGT. J was trimmed by 2 bases and V by 4 bases; bases with no gene match: 6. The CDR3 spells CASSGLDRGAYEQYF. The CDR3 DNA sequence: TGTGCCAGCAGTGGGTTGGACAGGGGAGCCTACGAGCAGTACTTC.

This rearrangement joins TRBV10-3 to TRBJ1-1; tentatively, D is TRBD1 (6 bases). CDR1 is ENHRY, CDR2 SYGVKD, per germline. The CDR3 is 13 residues long. V was clipped by 3 bases and J by 11 bases, with 16 bases between them. DNA of the CDR3: TGTGCCATCAGTGATAGCGGGGGCGGAGGGGCTTTCTTT. It codes for CAISDSGGGGAFF.

This clonotype appeared a few times. The rearrangement uses TRBV28 and TRBJ2-1, with D possibly matching TRBD1 (6 bases). The ends were cut back, 5 bases at V and 7 bases at J, with 18 bases in the middle. There are 15 residues in the CDR3. Germline values: CDR1 MDHEN, CDR2 SYDVKM. The chain's CDR3 is CASSATGWARNEQFF. CDR3 bases: TGTGCCAGCAGTGCTACAGGGTGGGCTCGTAATGAGCAGTTCTTC.

The rearrangement joins TRBV4-1 to TRBJ2-1, with 14 positions matching TRBD2. Germline loops: CDR1 MGHRA, CDR2 YSYEKL. V lost 1 base, J lost 9 bases, and 8 bases stayed unmatched. This CDR3 is built from 17 residues. DNA of the CDR3: TGCGCCAGCAGCCAAGGACAGACTAGCGGGAGGGACGGTGAGCAGTTCTTC. It codes for CASSQGQTSGRDGEQFF.

The sample holds a few counts of this clonotype. V and J are TRBV27 and TRBJ2-1; maybe TRBD1 (5 bases). Germline lookup yields CDR1 MNHEY and CDR2 SMNVEV (reference sequence). The CDR3 loop spans 18 amino acids. Trimming removed 5 bases from V and 1 base from J, with 21 bases in between. In DNA, the CDR3 is TGTGCCAGCAGTCAATCCTGGTCCGACAGAAAATCCTACAATGAGCAGTTCTTC. Translating gives CASSQSWSDRKSYNEQFF.

The count of this clonotype is one. The chain carries TRBV12-3 or TRBV12-4 and TRBJ1-4; 7 bases map to TRBD1. The trim removed 6 bases at V and 8 bases at J, leaving 12 bases unmatched. The CDR3 runs to 15 residues. The DNA for the CDR3 is TGTGCCAGCAGGGAGGGGACAGCTTCTGGGGAAAAACTGTTTTTT. Amino acids: CASREGTASGEKLFF.

This clonotype was detected a few times. The J gene is TRBJ2-3, the V gene TRBV6-1; TRBD2 might be the D (6 bases). Germline CDR1 is MNHNS and CDR2 is SASEGT. The length of the CDR3 is 18 residues. V was shortened by 5 bases and J by 0 bases, with 21 bases between the two germline ends. The CDR3: CASSQYGPRGDSTDTQYF. CDR3 coding DNA: TGTGCCAGCAGTCAATATGGACCCCGCGGGGATAGCACAGATACGCAGTATTTT.

As concerns this clonotype: A single base separates this from a much larger clone, so it may be a read error. This chain connects TRBV27 to TRBJ2-7; D possibly corresponds to TRBD2 (5 bases). This CDR3 has 14 residues. Trimming stripped 7 bases from V and 7 bases from J, with 20 bases between. The V gene's germline CDR1 is MNHEY and CDR2 SMNVEV (reference sequence). In DNA form, the CDR3 reads TGTGCCAGCATTCGTGGTAGTTCGGGAAATGAGCAGTACTTC. Translating it yields CASIRGSSGNEQYF.

V gene TRBV12-3 or TRBV12-4 combines with J gene TRBJ1-6; maybe TRBD1 (6 bases). The CDR3 has 14 amino acids. The germline V and J ends were trimmed by 3 bases and 9 bases, with 12 bases remaining between them. In DNA form, the CDR3 reads TGTGCCAGCAGTTTCACCGGGGGCCTTTCACCCCTCCACTTT. Encoded protein: CASSFTGGLSPLHF.

This clonotype has only a few counts. The gene calls are TRBV27 and TRBJ2-5, with 8 bases aligning to TRBD2. V gave up 7 bases and J gave up 13 bases; unmatched junction bases: 11. There are 12 residues in the CDR3. Germline CDR1 reads MNHEY; CDR2 reads SMNVEV (reference sequence). CDR3 coding DNA: TGTGCCAGCAATATCCGGGGGGGAGAGTGGTACTTC. It is translated as CASNIRGGEWYF.

The rearrangement links TRBV29-1 to TRBJ1-2; 9 nucleotides line up with TRBD1. The V segment lost 6 bases and the J segment 7 bases; nucleotides outside the gene matches: 6. The germline V gene encodes CDR1 SQVTM and CDR2 ANQGSEA. The length of the CDR3 is 12 residues. The CDR3 here is CSVTGGGGGYTF. The CDR3 DNA is TGCAGCGTCACAGGGGGCGGAGGTGGCTACACCTTC. The variable domain in full, with the rest retrieved from reference TRBV29-1 and TRBJ1-2, is SAVISQKPSRDICQRGTSLTIQCQVDSQVTMMFWYRQQPGQSLTLIATANQGSEATYESGFVIDKFPISRPNLTFSTLTVSNMSPEDSSIYLCSVTGGGGGYTFGSGTRLTVV.

This chain connects TRBV6-5 to TRBJ2-5; D gene unclear. The CDR3 runs to 14 residues. Germline V gene sequence: CDR1 MNHEY, CDR2 SVGAGI. V lost 0 bases and J 11 bases, leaving 16 bases between the germline ends. CDR3 sequence reads: CASSYSGRDNEQYF. CDR3 nucleotide sequence: TGTGCCAGCAGTTACTCAGGACGAGACAATGAGCAGTACTTC.

Notes on this clonotype: One junction end disagrees with the germline gene, perhaps due to a read error. The chain links TRBV7-9 to TRBJ2-7; 7 nucleotides match TRBD2. Germline V lookup: CDR1 SEHNR, CDR2 FQNEAQ (reference sequence). The length of the CDR3 is 15 residues. The chain's CDR3 is CARSLQGSGAYEQYF. CDR3 DNA: TGTGCCCGCAGCCTCCAGGGAAGCGGGGCCTACGAGCAGTACTTC.